These 11 T cell receptor beta chains originate from one sample sequenced in a study of beta chain features in type 1 diabetes. Expressed TCRB transcripts got sequenced, as all isolated RNA was reverse transcribed. TCRdb's table, derived via immunoSEQ multiplex PCR, lists solely in-frame clones and lacks some. The table has almost 350,000 clones, around 20% seen once; the top ten hold 0.044%. The sample taken for sequencing was naive CD4+ T cells from blood. Receptors originate from a woman under 30 in good health.

This chain joins TRBV30 and TRBJ2-2; the match to TRBD1 covers 9 bases. Germline V gene sequence: CDR1 GTSNPN, CDR2 SVGIG (reference sequence). The ends lost 8 bases at V and 6 bases at J; junction bases unmatched: 7. The CDR3 length is 13 residues. CDR3 amino acids: CARRDRVPGELFF. Here the CDR3 DNA reads TGTGCCCGCCGGGACAGGGTACCCGGGGAGCTGTTTTTT.

The chain combines TRBV7-8 with TRBJ2-5, with 9 bases lining up with TRBD2. V was pared by 5 bases and J by 3 bases, with 4 bases of the junction left unmatched. The CDR3 extends over 14 amino acids. Germline V gene sequence: CDR1 SGHVS, CDR2 FQNEAQ. The CDR3 region has the DNA TGTGCCAGCAGCGCCCGACTAGCGGAAGAGACCCAGTACTTC. This encodes CASSARLAEETQYF.

The chain couples TRBV29-1 to TRBJ2-3; the match to TRBD1 covers 10 bases. This CDR3 has 15 amino acids. Unmatched junction bases numbered 13, after V lost 8 bases and J lost 5 bases. Germline V gives CDR1 SQVTM, CDR2 ANQGSEA. The CDR3 DNA reads as TGCAGCTCCGGGGCCGGGACAGGGGTGGAAGATACGCAGTATTTT. Its protein product is CSSGAGTGVEDTQYF.

The chain recombines TRBV7-9 with TRBJ1-1; 9 bases match TRBD1. J lost 3 bases, V lost 3 bases, and 5 bases had no gene match. The CDR3 length is 15 residues. The germline V gene has CDR1 SEHNR and CDR2 FQNEAQ (reference sequence). The DNA for the CDR3 is TGTGCCAGCAGCTTCGGGACAGGGAGGGACACTGAAGCTTTCTTT. Translated: CASSFGTGRDTEAFF.

V gene TRBV30 combines with J gene TRBJ1-1; D is possibly TRBD1 (5 bases). Germline V gene sequence: CDR1 GTSNPN, CDR2 SVGIG (reference sequence). The CDR3 is 11 residues long. The CDR3 reads CCGTIYTEAFF. The CDR3 DNA reads TGTTGCGGGACGATATACACTGAAGCTTTCTTT.

This clone appeared a few times. J is TRBJ1-1 and V is TRBV29-1; 8 bases line up with TRBD1. With V trimmed by 6 bases and J by 3 bases, 9 bases remained unmatched. CDR3 length: 14 amino acids. The germline CDR1 and CDR2 sequences are SQVTM and ANQGSEA. The CDR3 loop reads CSVVNRGEHTEAFF. The CDR3 region has the DNA TGCAGCGTGGTTAACAGGGGGGAACACACTGAAGCTTTCTTT.

CDR3 coding DNA: TGTGCCAGCAGCCAACGAGGAGGACAGGGGAATCAGCCCCAGCATTTT. Amino acid sequence: CASSQRGGQGNQPQHF. The chain is built from TRBV7-9 and TRBJ1-5, with 9 bases lining up with TRBD1. CDR3 length: 16 residues. Germline V lookup: CDR1 SEHNR, CDR2 FQNEAQ (reference sequence). V shed 5 bases, J shed 4 bases, and the junction held 9 bases outside the gene matches.

This chain connects TRBV9 to TRBJ2-6; 8 nucleotides align to TRBD2. Germline CDR1 and CDR2: SGDLS and YYNGEE. CDR3 size: 16 residues. The V and J ends lost 0 bases and 3 bases, in that order; junction bases with no gene match: 2. CDR3 coding DNA: TGTGCCAGCAGCGTAGCTGCGGGGGGTGGGGCCAACGTCCTGACTTTC. It yields the protein CASSVAAGGGANVLTF.

J is TRBJ1-3 and V is TRBV18; 9 nucleotides match TRBD1. This CDR3 contains 16 residues. The J segment lost 2 bases and the V segment lost 2 bases, leaving 4 bases of the junction unmatched. Germline values: CDR1 KGHSH, CDR2 LQKENI. CDR3 sequence: CASSPTGTGPGNTIYF. The CDR3 region has the DNA TGTGCCAGCTCACCAACCGGGACAGGGCCTGGAAACACCATATATTTT.

This clone has just a few counts. In the same sample, other DNA sequences code for this CDR3. V usage is TRBV9 and J usage is TRBJ2-2; TRBD2 might be the D (5 bases). Trimming left V 0 bases short and J 5 bases short, with 8 bases between. Germline V CDR1 and CDR2: SGDLS, YYNGEE. CDR3 size: 14 residues. DNA of the CDR3: TGTGCCAGCAGCGTAGCTGGGAGTACCGGGGAGCTGTTTTTT. Translation gives CASSVAGSTGELFF.

The chain couples TRBV27 to TRBJ1-1; 11 bases line up with TRBD1. CDR3 length: 13 residues. J was trimmed by 11 bases and V by 3 bases; bases with no gene match: 5. Germline assignment: CDR1 MNHEY and CDR2 SMNVEV (reference sequence). The chain's CDR3 is CASSFQDRGPAFF. CDR3 in DNA: TGTGCCAGCAGTTTCCAGGACAGGGGGCCGGCTTTCTTT.